A selection of T cell receptor beta chains follows, all from one sample in a study of T cell repertoires in cytomegalovirus infection. TCRdb used MiXCR to reprocess the reads, holding one entry per CDR3 protein. The sample holds approximately 500,000 distinct CDR3 sequences; about 26% are singletons and the top ten take less than 15%. The sequenced sample consisted of PBMCs. These receptors were collected from a human donor in good health (CMV status not recorded). Some clones in this sample may be carry-over from other donors' samples. CDR3s include the opening cysteine and the closing phenylalanine or tryptophan. D genes are given only for firm matches. A clone size is listed for some rows: how often the clone was seen (once, few, many), or a class if it is expanded.

size: few; length: 20; J: TRBJ2-3; V: TRBV7-6; D: TRBD2; DNA: TGTGCTAGCAGCTTATTCTCGGGGTCGTCAGCGGGAGGTATCACAGATACGCAGTATTTT; CDR3: CASSLFSGSSAGGITDTQYF
size: -; length: 22; J: TRBJ2-1; V: TRBV6-2/TRBV6-3; D: TRBD2; DNA: TGTGCCAGCAGTTACCCGTTCAGCGGGAGTCCCCGACTCCCGAGCTCCTACAATGAGCAGTTCTTC; CDR3: CASSYPFSGSPRLPSSYNEQFF
size: -; length: 16; J: TRBJ1-5; V: TRBV6-6; D: -; DNA: TGTGCCAGCAGTTACTCGCGAATTACAGGGTTTCAGCCCCAGCATTTT; CDR3: CASSYSRITGFQPQHF
size: few; length: 15; J: TRBJ1-6; V: TRBV7-9; D: -; DNA: TGTGCCAGCAGCTTGATGGGCTCCTATAATTCACCCCTCCACTTT; CDR3: CASSLMGSYNSPLHF
size: few; length: 18; J: TRBJ2-1; V: TRBV19; D: TRBD2; DNA: TGTGCCAGTAGTATAGGTGTGGGACTAGCGGACCTTTACAATGAGCAGTTCTTC; CDR3: CASSIGVGLADLYNEQFF
size: -; length: 13; J: TRBJ2-7; V: TRBV7-2; D: -; DNA: TGTGCCAGCAGCTTTTTATTCCATTACGAGCAGTACTTC; CDR3: CASSFLFHYEQYF
size: once; length: 17; J: TRBJ1-5; V: TRBV25-1; D: -; DNA: TGTGCCAGCAGTGCTGGCAGTGAGCCGGATGGCAATCAGCCCCAGCATTTT; CDR3: CASSAGSEPDGNQPQHF
size: few; length: 13; J: TRBJ2-7; V: TRBV6-2/TRBV6-3; D: -; DNA: TGTGCCAGCAGTTTTGGGGTAACCTACGAGCAGTACTTC; CDR3: CASSFGVTYEQYF
size: -; length: 13; J: TRBJ2-7; V: TRBV6-2/TRBV6-3; D: -; DNA: TGTGCCAGCAGTTACCCTAGGGGATACGAGCAGTACTTC; CDR3: CASSYPRGYEQYF
size: -; length: 14; J: TRBJ1-1; V: TRBV6-2/TRBV6-3; D: -; DNA: TGTGCCACGAAATATTCCAGGGAAGCGGCTGAAGCTTTCTTT; CDR3: CATKYSREAAEAFF
size: few; length: 15; J: TRBJ2-1; V: TRBV7-3; D: TRBD1; DNA: TGTGCCAGCAGCTTATCAGGGGGCGCTAACAATGAGCAGTTCTTC; CDR3: CASSLSGGANNEQFF
size: few; length: 16; J: TRBJ2-1; V: TRBV7-9; D: TRBD2; DNA: TGTGCCAGCACCTTACTTTTACTAGCGGGAGAGGATGAGCAGTTCTTC; CDR3: CASTLLLLAGEDEQFF
size: few; length: 17; J: TRBJ2-1; V: TRBV7-9; D: TRBD2; DNA: TGTGCCAGCAGCTTAGATCCCCCCCGGGGGGGTCGCAATGAGCAGTTCTTC; CDR3: CASSLDPPRGGRNEQFF
size: -; length: 15; J: TRBJ1-4; V: TRBV6-6; D: -; DNA: TGTGCCAGCAGCCGCCAGGGAGCAACTAATGAAAAACTGTTTTTT; CDR3: CASSRQGATNEKLFF
size: once; length: 16; J: TRBJ2-4; V: TRBV15; D: -; DNA: TGTGCCACCACCCCGGGGAACAGGGTGAATTTAAACATTCAGTACTTC; CDR3: CATTPGNRVNLNIQYF